The entry below describes one TCR beta chain. Antigen unknown. These data come from a study of CXCR3-negative and CXCR3-positive naive CD8 T cells. Study-wide findings and caveats: TRB CDR3 hydrophobicity was greater in CXCR3-positive naive cells than in CXCR3-negative naive cells. Much lower diversity was found in memory CD8+ cells, while both naive subsets had comparably high diversity.

The libraries of TRB cDNA were prepared using 5' RACE with UMI labels. For each CDR3 protein, TCRdb gives one entry from its re-call of the 5' RACE reads, without DNA. Its listing shows about 130,000 distinct CDR3 sequences. Naive CD8+ T cells carried a CD45RO-CCR7+CD27+CD95- phenotype. Germline values: CDR1 MNHEY, CDR2 SVGEGT. The CDR3 totals 18 residues. The receptor was isolated from a human donor in good health. Some clones in this sample may be carry-over from other donors' samples. Sequences were obtained from naive CXCR3+ CD8+ T cells from blood. Subset of the sample: CD45RO-CCR7+CD27+CD95- naive CD8+ T cells expressing CXCR3 (TNR3+). The chain recombines TRBV6-2 or TRBV6-3 with TRBJ1-6. CDR3 in amino acids: CASSSITERVSYNSPLHF.